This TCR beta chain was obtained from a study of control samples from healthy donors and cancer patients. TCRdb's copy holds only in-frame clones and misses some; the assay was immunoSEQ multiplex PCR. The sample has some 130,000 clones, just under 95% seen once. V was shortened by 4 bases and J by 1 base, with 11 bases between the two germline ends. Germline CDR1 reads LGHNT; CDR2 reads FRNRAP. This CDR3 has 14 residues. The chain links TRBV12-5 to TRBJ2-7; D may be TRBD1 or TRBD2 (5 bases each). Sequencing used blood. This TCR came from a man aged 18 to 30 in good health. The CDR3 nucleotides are TGTGCTAGTGGTTCAAGGGACGGATCCTACGAGCAGTACTTC. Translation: CASGSRDGSYEQYF.